This entry lists 27 T cell receptor beta chains sequenced from one sample in a study of cytomegalovirus exposure and HLA in healthy donors. PCR employed 60 Vbeta and 13 Jbeta primers. TCRdb's table, derived via immunoSEQ multiplex PCR, lists solely in-frame clones and lacks some. The sample contains over 75,000 clones, around 59% of which appear only once. The sequencing input was PBMCs. The receptors were gathered from a human donor in good health.

The chain couples TRBV7-9 to TRBJ2-2; 9 nucleotides line up with TRBD1. The J segment lost 2 bases and the V segment lost 3 bases, leaving 4 bases of the junction unmatched. The CDR3 is made up of 16 amino acids. Germline V gene data show CDR1 as SEHNR and CDR2 as FQNEAQ (reference sequence). The CDR3 region is CASSFRQGGNTGELFF. In nucleotides, the CDR3 is TGTGCCAGCAGCTTCAGACAGGGGGGTAACACCGGGGAGCTGTTTTTT.

V is TRBV6-5 and J is TRBJ2-2; 8 bases match TRBD2. V trimming: 6 bases; J trimming: 5 bases; junction bases outside the gene matches: 8. In germline, CDR1 is MNHEY, CDR2 SVGAGI. This CDR3 spans 15 amino acids. Written as DNA, the CDR3 is TGTGCCAGCAGCCCCGGGACTAGTAGAACCGGGGAGCTGTTTTTT. Its translation: CASSPGTSRTGELFF.

The chain couples TRBV5-6 to TRBJ2-1, with TRBD2 as a possible D gene (6 bases). The CDR3 runs 13 residues. In germline, CDR1 is SGHDT, CDR2 YYEEEE. The V end was cut by 6 bases, the J end by 8 bases, with 15 bases between. The CDR3 is CASTPGVEDEQFF. The CDR3 region has the DNA TGTGCCAGCACCCCGGGGGTTGAAGATGAGCAGTTCTTC.

This clone showed up just a few times. In DNA form, the CDR3 reads TGTGCCAGCAGCCTCAGGAACTCCTACGAGCAGTACTTC. Translation gives CASSLRNSYEQYF. The chain links TRBV6-5 to TRBJ2-7, with no clear D. Germline lookup yields CDR1 MNHEY and CDR2 SVGAGI. V lost 6 bases to trimming and J lost 0 bases, with 9 bases between them. The CDR3 is 13 residues long.

This clone is labeled as medium-sized. This chain uses TRBV27 with TRBJ2-1, with TRBD1 identical over 7 bases. The CDR3 is made up of 14 amino acids. With 9 bases clipped from V and 2 bases from J, the junction kept 7 bases outside the gene matches. Germline CDR1 reads MNHEY; CDR2 reads SMNVEV (reference sequence). The CDR3 sequence: CASRGQAAYNEQFF. CDR3 bases: TGTGCCAGTCGTGGACAGGCCGCCTACAATGAGCAGTTCTTC.

A few counts support this clone. V usage is TRBV5-1 and J usage is TRBJ2-3, with D possibly TRBD2 on 5 matching bases. The CDR3 runs 13 residues. Germline assignment: CDR1 SGHRS and CDR2 YFSETQ. The germline V and J ends were trimmed by 4 bases and 2 bases, with 8 bases remaining between them. In DNA, the CDR3 is TGCGCCAGCAGCGGAGGATTCACAGATACGCAGTATTTT. Protein: CASSGGFTDTQYF.

This chain joins TRBV4-3 and TRBJ2-2, with D possibly being TRBD2 (5 bases). There are 14 residues in the CDR3. Germline V gene data show CDR1 as LGHNA and CDR2 as YSLEER. V gave up 1 base and J gave up 4 bases, with 7 bases separating them. The CDR3 sequence: CASSQVGSTGELFF. DNA of the CDR3: TGCGCCAGCAGCCAAGTTGGGAGCACCGGGGAGCTGTTTTTT.

A note on this clone: A read error may produce the germline difference seen at one junction end. Within the sample, other DNA sequences also encode this same CDR3. The DNA of the CDR3 is TGTGCCAGCAGCTGGCGGTTGGTGGACAGTTGGGGGCAGGGTGGCTACACATTC. This gives the protein CASSWRLVDSWGQGGYTF. The chain recombines TRBV5-5 with TRBJ1-2; D might be TRBD1 (6 bases). This CDR3 has 18 residues. The germline gives CDR1 SGHKS, CDR2 YYEKEE (reference sequence).

The rearrangement links TRBV7-6 to TRBJ2-2; 11 nucleotides align to TRBD2. The CDR3 runs to 17 residues. Germline V gene sequence: CDR1 SGHVS, CDR2 FNYEAQ. Unmatched junction bases numbered 10, after V lost 5 bases and J lost 5 bases. The CDR3 is CASSPQTSGVTTGELFF. In DNA form, the CDR3 reads TGTGCCAGCAGCCCCCAGACTAGCGGGGTAACTACCGGGGAGCTGTTTTTT.

The rearrangement joins TRBV5-6 to TRBJ1-3; the D is unclear. V was shortened by 0 bases and J by 0 bases, with 7 bases between the two germline ends. The germline V gene has CDR1 SGHDT and CDR2 YYEEEE. CDR3 length: 15 amino acids. CDR3 bases: TGTGCCAGCAGCTTGGTCATCAGCTCTGGAAACACCATATATTTT. Its protein product is CASSLVISSGNTIYF.

This clone was counted only a few times. V and J are TRBV27 and TRBJ2-1; the match to TRBD1 covers 7 bases. Per the germline V gene, CDR1 is MNHEY and CDR2 is SMNVEV (reference sequence). Germline trimming cut 6 bases from V and 8 bases from J; bases unmatched to any gene: 13. CDR3 length: 15 amino acids. The CDR3 coding sequence is TGTGCCAGCAGCCAAGTGAGGGGGCTTTCGTATGAGCAGTTCTTC. It specifies CASSQVRGLSYEQFF.

This chain connects TRBV2 to TRBJ1-4; 8 bases map to TRBD1. The trim removed 8 bases at V and 8 bases at J, leaving 16 bases unmatched. Looked up from germline, CDR1 is SNHLY and CDR2 is FYNNEI. There are 16 residues in the CDR3. The chain's CDR3 is CASGQDREPYREKLFF. The CDR3 region has the DNA TGTGCCAGCGGTCAGGACAGGGAGCCGTATCGGGAAAAACTGTTTTTT.

This clone was picked up a small number of times. The V and J genes are TRBV4-1 and TRBJ2-3; TRBD2 matches 11 bases. This CDR3 comprises 17 residues. The trim removed 0 bases at V and 5 bases at J, leaving 7 bases unmatched. Germline-derived CDR1 and CDR2 are MGHRA and YSYEKL. The CDR3 here is CASSQEQLAGARDTQYF. The CDR3, as DNA: TGCGCCAGCAGCCAAGAACAACTAGCGGGGGCCCGAGATACGCAGTATTTT.

This clone was seen a single time. V usage is TRBV2 and J usage is TRBJ1-1; 7 bases agree with TRBD1. CDR3 length equals 15 residues. Trimming took 1 base from V and 2 from J; bases not matched to a gene: 4. Per the germline V gene, CDR1 is SNHLY and CDR2 is FYNNEI. The CDR3 region has the DNA TGTGCCAGCAGTGAAGTACAGGGGTTTAACACTGAAGCTTTCTTT. Protein sequence: CASSEVQGFNTEAFF.

Only one count was recorded for this clone. DNA for the CDR3: TGTGCCAGCAGTCCGACAGGGAATGAAGAAAAACTGTTTTTT. The encoded protein is CASSPTGNEEKLFF. The chain employs TRBV4-2 and TRBJ1-4; TRBD1 matches 7 bases. CDR1 and CDR2 from the germline V gene are LGHNA and YNFKEQ. V trimming: 6 bases; J trimming: 8 bases; junction bases outside the gene matches: 9. The CDR3 contains 14 residues.

The rearrangement joins TRBV5-1 to TRBJ2-5; 12 bases fit TRBD2. The CDR3 is 16 amino acids. Germline trimming cut 6 bases from V and 4 bases from J; bases unmatched to any gene: 10. CDR1 is SGHRS and CDR2 is YFSETQ in the germline V gene. The CDR3 loop reads CASTLAGGQPGETQYF. CDR3 DNA sequence: TGCGCCAGCACCCTAGCGGGGGGGCAGCCCGGAGAGACCCAGTACTTC.

About this clone itself: The same CDR3 is also encoded by other DNA sequences in this sample. The chain carries TRBV5-8 and TRBJ2-5; 12 nucleotides match TRBD1. The CDR3 loop spans 15 amino acids. CDR1 is SGHTS, CDR2 YDEGEE, per germline. V lost 4 bases, J lost 5 bases, and 6 bases stayed unmatched. DNA for the CDR3: TGTGCCAGCAGCCCGGGACAGGGGGCTAGGGAGACCCAGTACTTC. Protein: CASSPGQGARETQYF.

The chain joins TRBV18 to TRBJ1-5; a weak D match, TRBD1 (6 bases). The ends were cut back, 5 bases at V and 4 bases at J, with 6 bases in the middle. The germline V gene has CDR1 KGHSH and CDR2 LQKENI. This CDR3 region has 12 residues. The CDR3 protein is CASSTGNQPQHF. CDR3 DNA sequence: TGTGCCAGCTCAACAGGGAATCAGCCCCAGCATTTT.

This clone was found a few times. CDR3 residues: CASSLVHQGTYGYTF. The CDR3 DNA follows: TGTGCCAGCAGCTTAGTCCATCAGGGGACCTATGGCTACACCTTC. This chain connects TRBV7-2 to TRBJ1-2; weak D call: TRBD1 (6 bases). Trimming left V 1 base short and J 4 bases short, with 13 bases between. CDR3 length: 15 amino acids. Looked up from germline, CDR1 is SGHTA and CDR2 is FQGNSA.

Comments on this clone: A junction end diverges from the germline sequence, so it may reflect a read error. The V call is TRBV7-3, the J call TRBJ1-1, with a possible D match to TRBD1 (5 bases). Per germline, CDR1 SGHTA and CDR2 FQGTGA. The CDR3 covers 17 residues. The CDR3 sequence: CASSLTSSGPLNTEAFF. The CDR3 DNA reads as TGTGCCAGCAGCCTAACATCCTCAGGGCCTCTGAACACTGAAGCTTTCTTT.

V usage is TRBV7-8 and J usage is TRBJ1-2; D call uncertain. Germline values: CDR1 SGHVS, CDR2 FQNEAQ. The CDR3 consists of 12 residues. The V and J ends lost 5 bases and 1 base respectively, with 5 bases between them. The CDR3, as DNA: TGTGCCAGCAGCCGGGATAACTATGGCTACACCTTC. Its protein product is CASSRDNYGYTF.

V is TRBV2 and J is TRBJ2-3, with 8 bases matching TRBD2. The CDR3 contains 15 residues. V lost 2 bases and J lost 5; bases outside the gene matches: 6. CDR1 and CDR2 (germline): SNHLY, FYNNEI. The CDR3 DNA reads TGTGCCAGCAGTGAACGGGGGGGCGGTGAAGATACGCAGTATTTT. It yields the protein CASSERGGGEDTQYF. The whole variable domain, remainder taken from reference TRBV2 and TRBJ2-3, is EPEVTQTPSHQVTQMGQEVILRCVPISNHLYFYWYRQILGQKVEFLVSFYNNEISEKSEIFDDQFSVERPDGSNFTLKIRSTKLEDSAMYFCASSERGGGEDTQYFGPGTRLTVL.

This clone was counted between two and nine times. The V call is TRBV7-2, the J call TRBJ1-1, with 7 bases lining up with TRBD1. J lost 5 bases, V lost 7 bases, and 10 bases had no gene match. CDR1 and CDR2 (germline): SGHTA, FQGNSA. The CDR3 is 14 amino acids. The CDR3 bases are TGTGCCAGCATCCTCCGACAGGGTTTGACTGAAGCTTTCTTT. It encodes CASILRQGLTEAFF.

This clone was recorded only once. The CDR3 loop reads CASSSRPAGGPRELFF. CDR3 nucleotide sequence: TGTGCCAGCAGCTCAAGGCCGGCGGGGGGGCCCCGGGAGCTGTTTTTT. The gene calls are TRBV7-3 and TRBJ2-2; 9 bases are a match to TRBD2. Germline-derived CDR1 and CDR2 are SGHTA and FQGTGA. The CDR3 covers 16 residues. V lost 4 bases, J lost 9 bases, and 12 bases stayed unmatched.

V and J are TRBV7-9 and TRBJ1-5; TRBD1 agrees at 9 bases. The germline V gene encodes CDR1 SEHNR and CDR2 FQNEAQ (reference sequence). The V gene end was trimmed by 5 bases and the J gene end by 7 bases; junction bases not matched to a gene: 6. CDR3 size: 14 residues. The CDR3 DNA reads TGTGCCAGCAGCCCAGGGACAGGGCAACAGCCCCAGCATTTT. It is translated as CASSPGTGQQPQHF. Based on the CDR3 plus reference TRBV7-9 and TRBJ1-5, the full variable domain is DTGVSQNPRHKITKRGQNVTFRCDPISEHNRLYWYRQTLGQGPEFLTYFQNEAQLEKSRLLSDRFSAERPKGSFSTLEIQRTEQGDSAMYLCASSPGTGQQPQHFGDGTRLSIL.

In the case of this clone: One junction end does not reproduce the germline sequence, and a read error may be involved. Within the sample, other DNA sequences also encode this same CDR3. The rearrangement joins TRBV11-3 to TRBJ2-7, with a possible D match to TRBD2 (5 bases). Germline V gene sequence: CDR1 SGHNT, CDR2 YENEEA. This CDR3 region has 12 residues. The CDR3 spells CASNDWAGEQYF. Here the CDR3 DNA reads TGTGCCAGCAACGACTGGGCGGGCGAGCAGTATTTC.

The rearrangement uses TRBV7-8 and TRBJ1-5; the match to TRBD1 covers 9 bases. J gave up 7 bases and V 5 bases, and 6 bases lay outside the gene matches. CDR1 and CDR2 (germline): SGHVS, FQNEAQ. This CDR3 has 14 residues. The CDR3 region has the DNA TGTGCCAGCAGCGCCATGACAGGGGGGCAGCCCCAGCATTTT. Its translation: CASSAMTGGQPQHF.